These 21 T cell receptor beta chains came from one sample sequenced in a study of OX40 agonist ivuxolimab in advanced cancers. Profiling relied on immunoSEQ multiplex PCR, and the TCRdb table lists in-frame clones only, not all of them. The data contain roughly 63,000 clones, 85% to 90% of them singletons. The starting material was CD4+ or CD8+ T cells sorted from blood, obtained in a trial of the OX40 agonist ivuxolimab. The receptors shown here come from an adult with an advanced solid tumor such as melanoma, head and neck, liver or kidney cancer.

This sequence joins TRBV28 and TRBJ2-2; D is perhaps TRBD1 or TRBD2 (5 bases each). Germline assignment: CDR1 MDHEN and CDR2 SYDVKM. Trimming cost V 3 bases and J 5 bases, with 10 bases left between them. The CDR3 length is 14 residues. CDR3 bases: TGTGCCAGCAGTTTCGTGGGGGAAACCGGGGAGCTGTTTTTT. It is translated as CASSFVGETGELFF.

The chain couples TRBV28 to TRBJ2-7; D call uncertain. Between the trimmed V and J ends, which lost 2 bases and 5 bases, there was a span of 13 bases. Germline V gene sequence: CDR1 MDHEN, CDR2 SYDVKM. The CDR3 has 14 residues. CDR3 DNA: TGTGCCAGCAGTTTAATGGGGTTGGAGAACGAGCAGTACTTC. Residues: CASSLMGLENEQYF. Full variable domain (missing parts from reference TRBV28 and TRBJ2-7): DVKVTQSSRYLVKRTGEKVFLECVQDMDHENMFWYRQDPGLGLRLIYFSYDVKMKEKGDIPEGYSVSREKKERFSLILESASTNQTSMYLCASSLMGLENEQYFGPGTRLTVT.

The CDR3, as DNA: TGTGCCAGCAGCTTGACAGGGGGCCTGAACACTGAAGCTTTCTTT. It translates to CASSLTGGLNTEAFF. The chain joins TRBV5-5 to TRBJ1-1; 9 bases align to TRBD1. J gave up 0 bases and V 1 base, and 1 base lay outside the gene matches. The CDR3 runs to 15 residues. Germline CDR1 is SGHKS and CDR2 is YYEKEE (reference sequence).

The rearrangement links TRBV6-5 to TRBJ2-3; D may be TRBD2 (6 bases). V was cut by 5 bases and J by 5 bases, with 17 bases left in between. CDR1 and CDR2 from the germline V gene are MNHEY and SVGAGI. This CDR3 region has 15 residues. The CDR3 sequence is CASSRGWGVGDTQYF. The DNA for the CDR3 is TGTGCCAGCAGTCGAGGTTGGGGGGTGGGAGATACGCAGTATTTT.

V is TRBV28 and J is TRBJ1-2; TRBD1 matches 8 bases. Germline CDR1 MDHEN, CDR2 SYDVKM. The trim removed 2 bases at V and 4 bases at J, leaving 0 bases unmatched. The CDR3 length is 13 residues. The CDR3 coding sequence is TGTGCCAGCAGTTTACAGGGGGCCTATGGCTACACCTTC. Residues: CASSLQGAYGYTF.

This sequence joins TRBV2 and TRBJ2-7; D assignment may be TRBD1 or TRBD2 (5 bases each). Germline loops: CDR1 SNHLY, CDR2 FYNNEI. CDR3 length equals 13 residues. V gave up 7 bases and J gave up 6 bases, with 16 bases separating them. In nucleotides, the CDR3 is TGTGCCAGCACCATTCAGGGTGCGGGCGAGCAGTACTTC. Protein sequence: CASTIQGAGEQYF. Together with reference TRBV2 and TRBJ2-7, the CDR3 gives the full variable domain: EPEVTQTPSHQVTQMGQEVILRCVPISNHLYFYWYRQILGQKVEFLVSFYNNEISEKSEIFDDQFSVERPDGSNFTLKIRSTKLEDSAMYFCASTIQGAGEQYFGPGTRLTVT.

The V and J genes are TRBV4-1 and TRBJ2-1, with 8 nucleotides matching TRBD2. V shed 6 bases and J 6 bases; nucleotides not matched to a gene: 4. The CDR3 has 13 amino acids. Germline CDR1 is MGHRA and CDR2 is YSYEKL. This CDR3 is CASRGTSGNEQFF. The CDR3 bases are TGCGCCAGCAGGGGGACTAGTGGCAATGAGCAGTTCTTC.

The gene calls are TRBV18 and TRBJ2-1, with 8 nucleotides matching TRBD2. Germline V CDR1 and CDR2: KGHSH, LQKENI. The CDR3 is 18 residues long. V gave up 4 bases and J gave up 2 bases; unmatched junction bases: 13. This CDR3 reads CASSLLSPGLEAYNEQFF. The CDR3 DNA reads TGTGCCAGCTCACTCCTCTCCCCGGGACTAGAGGCCTACAATGAGCAGTTCTTC.

CDR3 residues: CASSLGRTGRLNTEAFF. CDR3 coding DNA: TGTGCCAGCAGCTTAGGAAGGACGGGACGGCTCAACACTGAAGCTTTCTTT. This chain connects TRBV7-8 to TRBJ1-1; a possible D gene is TRBD1 (5 bases). CDR3 length: 17 residues. V lost 1 base to trimming and J lost 2 bases, with 17 bases between them. Germline values: CDR1 SGHVS, CDR2 FQNEAQ.

This clone was detected a few times. The chain links TRBV7-9 to TRBJ1-2, with 7 nucleotides matching TRBD1. The CDR3 sequence is 16 residues long. Looked up from germline, CDR1 is SEHNR and CDR2 is FQNEAQ (reference sequence). The J segment lost 5 bases and the V segment lost 7 bases, leaving 16 bases of the junction unmatched. The CDR3 spells CASTSLSAGGGYGYTF. CDR3 in DNA: TGTGCCAGCACCTCCCTGTCTGCAGGGGGGGGATATGGCTACACCTTC. Full variable domain (remainder filled in from reference TRBV7-9 and TRBJ1-2): DTGVSQNPRHKITKRGQNVTFRCDPISEHNRLYWYRQTLGQGPEFLTYFQNEAQLEKSRLLSDRFSAERPKGSFSTLEIQRTEQGDSAMYLCASTSLSAGGGYGYTFGSGTRLTVV.

V usage is TRBV7-2 and J usage is TRBJ2-7, with D perhaps matching TRBD2 (5 bases). Germline V gene data show CDR1 as SGHTA and CDR2 as FQGNSA. The CDR3 loop spans 15 amino acids. The V and J ends lost 3 bases and 3 bases respectively, with 15 bases between them. Here the CDR3 reads CASSFNSLAGYEQYF. In DNA, the CDR3 is TGTGCCAGCAGCTTCAATTCCCTAGCAGGCTACGAGCAGTACTTC.

The chain carries TRBV28 and TRBJ1-3, with unresolved D. V was clipped by 5 bases and J by 0 bases, with 17 bases between them. Germline V CDR1 and CDR2: MDHEN, SYDVKM. This CDR3 region has 17 residues. The CDR3 sequence: CASSARSLVISGNTIYF. As DNA, the CDR3 is TGTGCCAGCAGTGCCCGTAGTCTCGTCATCTCTGGAAACACCATATATTTT.

V usage is TRBV11-3 and J usage is TRBJ2-7; 9 bases match TRBD2. V lost 5 bases to trimming and J lost 2 bases; unmatched junction nucleotides: 1. CDR1 SGHNT and CDR2 YENEEA come from the germline V gene. There are 13 residues in the CDR3. Here the CDR3 reads CASSRGGAYEQYF. The CDR3, as DNA: TGTGCCAGCAGCCGCGGGGGGGCCTACGAGCAGTACTTC.

This clone was seen once. In DNA, the CDR3 is TGCGCCAGCAAAGATAGCGGTAGCTCCTACAATGAGCAGTTCTTC. Its translation is CASKDSGSSYNEQFF. V and J are TRBV5-1 and TRBJ2-1; the D gene is possibly TRBD2 (6 bases). CDR1 and CDR2 (germline): SGHRS, YFSETQ. CDR3 length: 15 residues. Trimming shortened V by 6 bases and J by 0 bases, and 13 bases separated the two germline ends.

In its sample, this clone was seen a few times. The rearrangement joins TRBV5-5 to TRBJ2-2, with 9 bases matching TRBD1. This CDR3 comprises 15 residues. CDR1 and CDR2 (germline): SGHKS, YYEKEE (reference sequence). J gave up 5 bases and V 4 bases, and 6 bases lay outside the gene matches. The CDR3 reads CASSRDRVGTGELFF. The CDR3 bases are TGTGCCAGCAGCCGGGACAGGGTAGGAACCGGGGAGCTGTTTTTT.

The chain employs TRBV11-2 and TRBJ2-5, with D tentatively TRBD1 (5 bases). CDR1 and CDR2 (germline): SGHAT, FQNNGV. The CDR3 totals 13 residues. V gave up 4 bases and J gave up 2 bases, with 8 bases separating them. CDR3 sequence: CASSYRFQETQYF. CDR3 nucleotides: TGTGCCAGCAGCTACAGGTTTCAAGAGACCCAGTACTTC.

This chain uses TRBV4-1 with TRBJ2-1; 9 bases map to TRBD2. CDR1 is MGHRA and CDR2 is YSYEKL in the germline V gene. The length of the CDR3 is 16 residues. With 0 bases clipped from V and 8 bases from J, the junction kept 8 bases outside the gene matches. The DNA of the CDR3 is TGCGCCAGCAGCCAAGAGTCGGGACTAGCTGCCGATGAGCAGTTCTTC. This translates into CASSQESGLAADEQFF.

This chain links TRBV4-1 with TRBJ2-3; 11 bases align to TRBD2. V dropped 5 bases and J dropped 10; count of bases not matched to a gene: 8. In germline, CDR1 is MGHRA, CDR2 YSYEKL. The CDR3 totals 14 residues. The DNA for the CDR3 is TGCGCCAGCAGCACTAGCGGGGGCGCAACGGCGCAGTATTTT. Translating it yields CASSTSGGATAQYF.

This chain joins TRBV2 and TRBJ1-2, with D unresolved. Germline V gene lookup returns CDR1 SNHLY and CDR2 FYNNEI. The CDR3 spans 12 residues. Trimming took off 5 bases at V and 1 base at J, with 5 bases between the two ends. CDR3 protein: CASSRVNYGYTF. The CDR3 nucleotides read TGTGCCAGCAGTCGGGTTAACTATGGCTACACCTTC.

This rearrangement joins TRBV6-1 to TRBJ1-2; D uncertain. CDR3 size: 13 residues. Germline assignment: CDR1 MNHNS and CDR2 SASEGT. The V gene lost 6 bases and the J gene lost 2 bases, with 10 bases spanning the gap. CDR3 residues: CASSERQNYGYTF. CDR3 bases: TGTGCCAGCAGCGAGAGGCAGAACTATGGCTACACCTTC.

Only a few counts were recorded for this clone. The rearrangement links TRBV5-1 to TRBJ1-2, with 7 bases matching TRBD1. The V gene end was trimmed by 4 bases and the J gene end by 4 bases; junction bases not matched to a gene: 10. The CDR3 loop spans 15 amino acids. CDR1 is SGHRS, CDR2 YFSETQ, per germline. CDR3 bases: TGCGCCAGCAGCCAGGGGACAGCACAACTCTATGGCTACACCTTC. It codes for CASSQGTAQLYGYTF. The variable domain in full, completed from reference TRBV5-1 and TRBJ1-2, reads KAGVTQTPRYLIKTRGQQVTLSCSPISGHRSVSWYQQTPGQGLQFLFEYFSETQRNKGNFPGRFSGRQFSNSRSEMNVSTLELGDSALYLCASSQGTAQLYGYTFGSGTRLTVV.